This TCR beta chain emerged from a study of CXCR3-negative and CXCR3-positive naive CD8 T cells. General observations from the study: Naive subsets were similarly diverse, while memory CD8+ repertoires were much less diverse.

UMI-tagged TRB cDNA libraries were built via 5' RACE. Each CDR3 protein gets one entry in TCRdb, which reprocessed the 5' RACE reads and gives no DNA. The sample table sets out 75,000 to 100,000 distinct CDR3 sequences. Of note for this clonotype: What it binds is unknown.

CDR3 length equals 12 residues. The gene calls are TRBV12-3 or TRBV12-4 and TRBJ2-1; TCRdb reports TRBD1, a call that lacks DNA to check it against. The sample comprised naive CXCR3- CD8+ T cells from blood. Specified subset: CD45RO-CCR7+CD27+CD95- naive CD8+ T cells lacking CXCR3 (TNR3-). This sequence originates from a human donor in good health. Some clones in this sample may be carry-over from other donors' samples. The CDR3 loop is CASSTGVNEQFF.